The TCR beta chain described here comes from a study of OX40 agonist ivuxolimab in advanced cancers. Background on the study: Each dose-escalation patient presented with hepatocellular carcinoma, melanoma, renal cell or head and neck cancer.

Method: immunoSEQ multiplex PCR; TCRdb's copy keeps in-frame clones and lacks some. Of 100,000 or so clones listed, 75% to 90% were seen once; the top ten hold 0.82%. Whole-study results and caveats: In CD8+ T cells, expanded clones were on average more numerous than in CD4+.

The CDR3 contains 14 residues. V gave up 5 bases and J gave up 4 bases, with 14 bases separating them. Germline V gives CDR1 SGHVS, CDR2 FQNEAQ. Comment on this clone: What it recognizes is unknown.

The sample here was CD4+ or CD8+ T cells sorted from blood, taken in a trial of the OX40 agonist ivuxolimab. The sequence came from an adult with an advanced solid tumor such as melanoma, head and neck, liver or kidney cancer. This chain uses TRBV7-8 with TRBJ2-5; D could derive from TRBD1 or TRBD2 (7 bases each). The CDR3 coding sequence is TGTGCCAGCAGCCCCCAGGGGGGGGGAGAGACCCAGTACTTC. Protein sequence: CASSPQGGGETQYF.